Listed below are T cell receptor beta chains from one sample, sequenced in a study of blood T cell repertoires in COVID-19. Repertoires were generated with immunoSEQ multiplex PCR, while TCRdb's copy carries only in-frame clones and drops some. The sample lists 200,000 to 250,000 clones, roughly 84% occurring once. Sequencing input: PBMCs or T cells enriched from blood (not recorded which). The receptors stem from a man aged 25-40 years in a cohort exposed to, infected with or recovered from COVID-19 (not recorded which). Both conserved end residues are part of each CDR3. The D gene is left open where the match is weak. The size entry is marked missing in some rows and otherwise reads once, few, many or a size class.

v_call,d_call,j_call,clone_size,cdr3_aa,cdr3_nt
TRBV5-1,TRBD2,TRBJ2-4,.,CASSEGLAGGAKNIQYF,TGCGCCAGCAGCGAAGGACTAGCGGGGGGAGCCAAAAACATTCAGTACTTC
TRBV4-3,.,TRBJ2-7,.,CASSQATAGQATYEQYF,TGCGCCAGCAGCCAAGCGACAGCGGGACAAGCGACCTACGAGCAGTACTTC
TRBV25-1,.,TRBJ2-1,once,CASSETGTGNEQFF,TGTGCCAGCAGTGAGACAGGCACGGGCAATGAGCAGTTCTTC
TRBV10-3,.,TRBJ1-3,.,CAISDGSSGNTIYF,TGTGCCATCAGTGACGGGAGCTCTGGAAACACCATATATTTT
TRBV5-5,.,TRBJ1-2,.,CASSPDSGGYGYTF,TGTGCCAGCAGCCCTGATTCGGGGGGCTATGGCTACACCTTC
TRBV4-1,TRBD1,TRBJ1-1,.,CASSQDFYRGKNTEAFF,TGCGCCAGCAGCCAAGATTTCTACAGGGGAAAAAACACTGAAGCTTTCTTT
TRBV4-1,.,TRBJ1-5,.,CASSQAADQPQHF,TGCGCCAGCAGCCAAGCGGCGGATCAGCCCCAGCATTTT
TRBV28,.,TRBJ2-3,once,CASSSPRESGTDTQYF,TGTGCCAGCAGTTCCCCTCGGGAGTCCGGCACAGATACGCAGTATTTT
TRBV18,.,TRBJ1-5,few,CASSTSLGEPQHF,TGTGCCAGCTCAACGTCACTGGGAGAGCCCCAGCATTTT
TRBV6-4,TRBD2,TRBJ2-1,.,CASSATSNNEQFF,TGTGCCAGCAGTGCGACTAGCAACAATGAGCAGTTCTTC
TRBV27,.,TRBJ2-5,.,CASRGVFTETQYF,TGTGCCAGCAGGGGCGTTTTTACAGAGACCCAGTACTTC
TRBV27,.,TRBJ2-7,.,CASSFDLATFSYEQYF,TGTGCCAGCAGTTTCGACCTAGCGACCTTCTCCTACGAGCAGTACTTC
TRBV7-6,TRBD1,TRBJ1-1,.,CASSSGRGQRRGTEAFF,TGTGCCAGCAGCTCGGGCAGGGGGCAGAGGAGAGGAACTGAAGCTTTCTTT
TRBV11-3,.,TRBJ2-5,.,CASSLGRWRAGETQYF,TGTGCCAGCAGCTTAGGTAGGTGGAGGGCCGGGGAGACCCAGTACTTC
TRBV6-2/TRBV6-3,.,TRBJ2-5,once,CASSRQETQYF,TGTGCCAGCAGTCGCCAAGAGACCCAGTACTTC
TRBV9,.,TRBJ1-2,.,CASSPPQVYYGYTF,TGTGCCAGCAGCCCCCCGCAGGTTTACTATGGCTACACCTTC
TRBV5-1,.,TRBJ1-5,once,CASSFRGSDQPQHF,TGCGCCAGCAGCTTCAGGGGCTCCGATCAGCCCCAGCATTTT
TRBV7-8,.,TRBJ2-5,.,CASSPRNGETQYF,TGTGCCAGCAGCCCCCGAAACGGGGAGACCCAGTACTTC
TRBV18,TRBD2,TRBJ2-7,.,CASSLGLADEQYF,TGTGCCAGCTCACTGGGACTAGCGGATGAGCAGTACTTC
TRBV6-5,.,TRBJ1-4,.,CASSYQDEKLFF,TGTGCCAGCAGTTACCAGGATGAAAAACTGTTTTTT
TRBV6-4,.,TRBJ1-6,.,CASSGERNSPLHF,TGTGCCAGCAGCGGAGAAAGGAATTCACCCCTCCACTTT
TRBV6-1,TRBD1,TRBJ1-1,many,CASSEAQDRGPLNTEAFF,TGTGCCAGCAGTGAAGCCCAGGACAGGGGGCCCTTGAACACTGAAGCTTTCTTT
TRBV27,.,TRBJ2-7,.,CASSLSRRGSHEQYF,TGTGCCAGCAGTTTATCGAGAAGGGGTTCCCACGAGCAGTACTTC
TRBV7-6,TRBD1,TRBJ2-3,.,CASSGRQGANTQYF,TGTGCCAGCAGCGGTAGACAGGGGGCAAATACGCAGTATTTT
TRBV10-2,TRBD2,TRBJ2-5,.,CASSESVAGTGETQYF,TGCGCCAGCAGTGAGTCGGTAGCGGGGACGGGAGAGACCCAGTACTTC
TRBV10-1,.,TRBJ2-3,.,CASSESRRTDTQYF,TGCGCCAGCAGTGAGTCCAGGCGCACAGATACGCAGTATTTT
TRBV5-8,.,TRBJ1-5,.,CASSLWGGDQPQHF,TGTGCCAGCAGCTTGTGGGGCGGGGATCAGCCCCAGCATTTT
TRBV5-1,.,TRBJ2-7,few,CASSLAVGAQGEQYF,TGCGCCAGCAGCTTGGCCGTAGGGGCTCAGGGCGAGCAGTACTTC
TRBV5-4,TRBD1,TRBJ1-1,.,CASSQGGEAFF,TGTGCCAGCAGCCAGGGGGGTGAAGCTTTCTTT
TRBV28,.,TRBJ1-1,.,CASSLQGKNVRF,TGTGCCAGCAGTTTACAGGGGAAAAATGTACGCTTT
TRBV2,.,TRBJ1-6,.,CASSEGRYNSPLHF,TGTGCCAGCAGTGAGGGGCGGTATAATTCACCCCTCCACTTT
TRBV7-3,.,TRBJ2-2,.,CASSPTSSNTGELFF,TGTGCCAGCAGCCCCACTAGCTCGAACACCGGGGAGCTGTTTTTT
TRBV5-1,TRBD1,TRBJ1-1,.,CASSLTQGRNTEAFF,TGCGCCAGCAGCTTGACACAGGGGAGGAACACTGAAGCTTTCTTT
TRBV27,TRBD1,TRBJ2-5,.,CASSHDRALQETQYF,TGTGCCAGCAGCCACGACAGGGCCTTACAAGAGACCCAGTACTTC
TRBV20-1,TRBD2,TRBJ2-7,once,CSASTLAGNEQYF,TGCAGTGCTAGTACACTAGCGGGAAACGAGCAGTACTTC
TRBV9,TRBD2,TRBJ2-7,.,CASSVDGTTLDEQYF,TGTGCCAGCAGCGTAGACGGGACTACCCTGGACGAGCAGTACTTC
TRBV6-2/TRBV6-3,.,TRBJ2-7,.,CASSYSRGGPFDEQYF,TGTGCCAGCAGTTACTCACGGGGTGGCCCCTTTGACGAGCAGTACTTC
TRBV25-1,.,TRBJ2-7,.,CASSERGPYSYEQYF,TGTGCCAGCAGTGAGCGGGGACCCTACTCCTACGAGCAGTACTTC
TRBV27,TRBD1,TRBJ2-7,.,CASSLQPQGQDYEQYF,TGTGCCAGCAGTTTACAGCCGCAGGGACAGGATTACGAGCAGTACTTC
TRBV19,TRBD2,TRBJ2-7,.,CASSIGGSGRPYEQYF,TGTGCCAGTAGTATAGGCGGTAGCGGGAGACCCTACGAGCAGTACTTC
TRBV28,.,TRBJ2-2,.,CASTPQGTSSGELFF,TGTGCCAGCACTCCACAGGGTACGTCGTCCGGGGAGCTGTTTTTT
TRBV4-1,.,TRBJ2-7,.,CASSQVSGTLGYEQYF,TGCGCCAGCAGCCAAGTATCAGGGACTTTGGGCTACGAGCAGTACTTC
TRBV12-3/TRBV12-4,TRBD1,TRBJ2-4,.,CASRQGVGNIQYF,TGTGCCAGCAGGCAGGGGGTGGGAAACATTCAGTACTTC
TRBV9,TRBD2,TRBJ2-1,.,CASSAPTSGSYNEQFF,TGTGCCAGCAGCGCCCCGACTAGCGGGAGTTACAATGAGCAGTTCTTC